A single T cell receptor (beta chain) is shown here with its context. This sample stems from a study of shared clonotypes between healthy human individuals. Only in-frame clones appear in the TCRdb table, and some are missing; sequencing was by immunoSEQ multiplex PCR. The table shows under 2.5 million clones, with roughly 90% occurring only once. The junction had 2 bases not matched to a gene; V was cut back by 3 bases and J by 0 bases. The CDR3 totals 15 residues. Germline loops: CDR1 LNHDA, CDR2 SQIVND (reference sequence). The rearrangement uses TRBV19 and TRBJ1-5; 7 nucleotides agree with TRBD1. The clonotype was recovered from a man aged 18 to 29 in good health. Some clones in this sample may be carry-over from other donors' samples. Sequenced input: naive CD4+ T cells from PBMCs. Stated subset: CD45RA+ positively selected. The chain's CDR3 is CASSMGTVSNQPQHF. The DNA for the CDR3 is TGTGCCAGTAGTATGGGGACAGTTAGCAATCAGCCCCAGCATTTT.